A selection of T cell receptor beta chains follows, all from one sample in a study of shared clonotypes between healthy human individuals. Profiled with immunoSEQ multiplex PCR; TCRdb holds only in-frame clones, not every one. The sample lists some 2 million clones; roughly 96% were seen once. The source material was naive CD4+ T cells sorted from blood. The receptors derive from a man aged 18 to 29 in good health. Both conserved end residues are part of each CDR3. A D gene is named only where the DNA matches it firmly. Clone size is given for some rows only: seen once, a few or many times, or a class if the clone is expanded.

v_gene	len	abundance	j_gene	d_gene	CDR3aa	CDR3nt
TRBV30	11	.	TRBJ2-1	.	CAWSTGNEQFF	TGTGCCTGGAGTACTGGCAATGAGCAGTTCTTC
TRBV13	16	.	TRBJ2-3	.	CASSFRQGSSTDTQYF	TGTGCCAGCAGTTTTAGGCAGGGATCTTCCACAGATACGCAGTATTTT
TRBV5-1	15	once	TRBJ1-2	.	CASSLGDTDNYGYTF	TGCGCCAGCAGCTTGGGGGACACGGATAACTATGGCTACACCTTC
TRBV2	12	.	TRBJ1-4	.	CASRIGERELFF	TGTGCCAGCAGGATAGGGGAGAGGGAACTGTTTTTT
TRBV11-1	16	.	TRBJ2-7	.	CASSKPQPGHPYEQYF	TGTGCCAGCAGCAAACCCCAACCGGGACATCCCTACGAGCAGTACTTC
TRBV5-1	14	.	TRBJ2-7	.	CASRSNSQGSEQYF	TGCGCCAGCAGATCCAACAGTCAGGGGAGCGAGCAGTACTTT
TRBV2	12	.	TRBJ1-4	.	CASRGSREKLFF	TGTGCCAGCAGGGGATCCAGGGAAAAACTGTTTTTT
TRBV29-1	14	once	TRBJ2-7	.	CSVVRPGTTFEQYF	TGCAGCGTTGTCCGCCCCGGGACCACCTTCGAGCAGTACTTC
TRBV5-6	15	.	TRBJ2-5	.	CASSLFSGFQETQYF	TGTGCCAGCAGCTTGTTTTCTGGCTTCCAAGAGACCCAGTACTTC
TRBV2	11	.	TRBJ2-1	.	CASEQAGEEFF	TGTGCCAGCGAGCAGGCAGGGGAGGAGTTCTTC
TRBV4-3	12	.	TRBJ2-1	.	CASSQADNEQFF	TGCGCCAGCAGCCAAGCCGACAATGAGCAGTTCTTC
TRBV30	15	.	TRBJ2-3	TRBD1	CAWSARDRLTDTQYF	TGTGCCTGGAGTGCCCGGGACAGACTCACAGATACGCAGTATTTT
TRBV10-3	14	.	TRBJ1-1	.	CAISESQTNTEAFF	TGTGCCATCAGTGAGTCCCAGACGAACACTGAAGCTTTCTTT
TRBV2	15	.	TRBJ1-2	TRBD1	CASESTGTGRYGYTF	TGTGCCAGCGAATCAACCGGGACAGGGAGGTATGGCTACACCTTC
TRBV21-1	15	.	TRBJ2-1	.	CASKSGRTSYNEQFF	TGTGCCAGCAAGAGCGGGAGGACCTCCTACAATGAGCAGTTCTTC
TRBV7-9	16	.	TRBJ1-5	.	CASSPKGAGRGQPQHF	TGTGCCAGCAGCCCCAAGGGAGCAGGGAGAGGACAGCCCCAGCATTTT
TRBV7-2	13	.	TRBJ2-7	.	CASSSHEGQELHF	TGTGCCAGCAGCTCCCACGAGGGGCAGGAATTACACTTC